The 18 T cell receptor beta chains below were found in one sample sequenced in a study of OX40 agonist ivuxolimab in advanced cancers. Using immunoSEQ multiplex PCR, the repertoire was profiled, and TCRdb retains in-frame clones only, with some absent. The sample consists of tens of thousands of clones, 84% of them appearing once. The material was CD4+ or CD8+ T cells sorted from blood, obtained in a trial of the OX40 agonist ivuxolimab. These receptors originate from an adult with an advanced solid tumor such as melanoma, head and neck, liver or kidney cancer.

CDR3 amino acids: CASSTAGPSTDTQYF. The CDR3 nucleotides are TGCGCCAGCAGCACAGCGGGGCCTAGCACAGATACGCAGTATTTT. The rearrangement uses TRBV5-1 and TRBJ2-3, with TRBD2 matching 7 bases. CDR1 SGHRS and CDR2 YFSETQ come from the germline V gene. The CDR3 covers 15 residues. V lost 4 bases, J lost 0 bases, and 5 bases stayed unmatched.

The chain employs TRBV4-2 and TRBJ2-2; D is perhaps TRBD1 (5 bases). The CDR3 is 16 residues long. From germline, CDR1 is LGHNA and CDR2 YNFKEQ. Trimming stripped 1 base from V and 6 bases from J, with 15 bases between. The CDR3 DNA reads TGTGCCAGCAGCCAAGGGCCGGTGTGGGGCGCCGGGGAGCTGTTTTTT. This sequence encodes CASSQGPVWGAGELFF.

The J gene is TRBJ2-7, the V gene TRBV18, with no clear D. V gave up 0 bases and J gave up 2 bases, with 8 bases separating them. The CDR3 is 14 amino acids. Germline values: CDR1 KGHSH, CDR2 LQKENI. This CDR3 is CASSPPERPYEQYF. The CDR3 nucleotides are TGTGCCAGCTCACCACCGGAAAGGCCCTACGAGCAGTACTTC.

This chain links TRBV27 with TRBJ2-7; D tentatively reads TRBD1 or TRBD2 (5 bases each). V lost 0 bases and J 5 bases, leaving 20 bases between the germline ends. The germline V gene has CDR1 MNHEY and CDR2 SMNVEV (reference sequence). There are 17 residues in the CDR3. The CDR3 region is CASSLSAGTASLDEQYF. The CDR3 nucleotides are TGTGCCAGCAGTTTATCGGCCGGGACCGCGAGCTTGGACGAGCAGTACTTC.

The chain links TRBV13 to TRBJ2-6; a possible D gene is TRBD1 (6 bases). There are 16 residues in the CDR3. Deletions cut 0 bases from V and 4 bases from J, with 10 bases between. Germline V lookup: CDR1 PRHDT, CDR2 FYEKMQ (reference sequence). The CDR3 reads CASSLGGTLGANVLTF. In nucleotides, the CDR3 is TGTGCCAGCAGCTTAGGCGGGACACTGGGGGCCAACGTCCTGACTTTC. The full variable domain, its missing parts supplied by reference TRBV13 and TRBJ2-6, is AAGVIQSPRHLIKEKRETATLKCYPIPRHDTVYWYQQGPGQDPQFLISFYEKMQSDKGSIPDRFSAQQFSDYHSELNMSSLELGDSALYFCASSLGGTLGANVLTFGAGSRLTVL.

On this clone itself: One junction end disagrees with the germline gene, perhaps due to a read error. The chain links TRBV5-1 to TRBJ2-2; TRBD2 agrees at 9 bases. Germline-derived CDR1 and CDR2 are SGHRS and YFSETQ. CDR3 length: 15 residues. CDR3 residues: CASSLASGVTGELFF. CDR3 sequence (DNA): TGCGCCAGCAGTTTGGCTAGCGGGGTCACCGGGGAGCTGTTTTTT.

The CDR3 protein is CASGPTSGAYNEQFF. In DNA, the CDR3 is TGTGCCAGCGGCCCGACTAGCGGGGCATACAATGAGCAGTTCTTC. The genes are TRBV7-2 and TRBJ2-1; 11 bases match TRBD2. The trim removed 8 bases at V and 4 bases at J, leaving 7 bases unmatched. The germline CDR1 and CDR2 sequences are SGHTA and FQGNSA. The CDR3 extends over 15 amino acids.

The chain recombines TRBV5-1 with TRBJ2-7, with D possibly TRBD1 on 6 matching bases. The CDR3 covers 14 residues. From germline, CDR1 is SGHRS and CDR2 YFSETQ. The ends were cut back, 4 bases at V and 0 bases at J, with 11 bases in the middle. This CDR3 reads CASSRTASSYEQYF. DNA of the CDR3: TGCGCCAGCAGCCGGACAGCCAGCTCCTACGAGCAGTACTTC.

The CDR3 here is CASRRTSGGANTGELFF. In DNA form, the CDR3 reads TGTGCCAGCAGACGGACTAGCGGGGGGGCGAACACCGGGGAGCTGTTTTTT. J is TRBJ2-2 and V is TRBV7-6; 15 bases line up with TRBD2. Germline V gene lookup returns CDR1 SGHVS and CDR2 FNYEAQ. The CDR3 totals 17 residues. V lost 6 bases and J lost 0; bases outside the gene matches: 2.

The V gene is TRBV20-1, the J gene TRBJ1-1, with D unclear. Germline CDR1 is DFQATT and CDR2 is SNEGSKA (reference sequence). Between the trimmed V and J ends, which lost 6 bases and 11 bases, there was a span of 16 bases. CDR3 size: 11 residues. This CDR3 reads CSADAGLEAFF. The CDR3 nucleotides read TGCAGTGCAGACGCTGGACTCGAGGCTTTCTTT.

This chain links TRBV29-1 with TRBJ2-4; TRBD2 might be the D (6 bases). The CDR3 covers 13 residues. Deletions cut 0 bases from V and 7 bases from J, with 10 bases between. The V gene's germline CDR1 is SQVTM and CDR2 ANQGSEA. This CDR3 reads CSVEDGGANIQYF. CDR3 nucleotides: TGCAGCGTTGAAGATGGAGGGGCGAACATTCAGTACTTC.

The count of this clone is one. J is TRBJ2-7 and V is TRBV15; 9 bases agree with TRBD1. J was trimmed by 0 bases and V by 0 bases; bases with no gene match: 6. The CDR3 has 17 residues. The V gene's germline CDR1 is LNHNV and CDR2 YYDKDF (reference sequence). This CDR3 reads CATSRELQGALSYEQYF. CDR3 in DNA: TGTGCCACCAGCAGAGAGCTACAGGGGGCCCTCTCCTACGAGCAGTACTTC.

This rearrangement joins TRBV11-2 to TRBJ2-7; either TRBD1 or TRBD2 may fit D (5 bases each). There are 15 residues in the CDR3. The germline V gene has CDR1 SGHAT and CDR2 FQNNGV. Trimming cost V 4 bases and J 3 bases, with 16 bases left between them. The CDR3 DNA reads as TGTGCCAGCAGCTCCCTTCCGGGACCACTCTACGAGCAGTACGTC. Its translation: CASSSLPGPLYEQYV.

The chain joins TRBV7-9 to TRBJ1-3, with D hard to call. The CDR3 totals 14 residues. The germline gives CDR1 SEHNR, CDR2 FQNEAQ (reference sequence). Trimming stripped 11 bases from V and 2 bases from J, with 16 bases between. The chain's CDR3 is CARGSIEAGNTIYF. The CDR3 DNA is TGTGCCCGCGGGTCAATCGAAGCTGGAAACACCATATATTTT.

This clone appeared a few times. The V and J genes are TRBV6-5 and TRBJ1-6; tentatively, D is TRBD1 (5 bases). V lost 2 bases and J 10 bases, leaving 9 bases between the germline ends. The CDR3 length is 13 residues. Looked up from germline, CDR1 is MNHEY and CDR2 is SVGAGI. This chain's CDR3 is CASSYGGDSPLHF. The CDR3 DNA reads TGTGCCAGCAGTTACGGGGGAGACTCACCCCTCCACTTT.

The chain links TRBV7-7 to TRBJ2-3; a weak D match, TRBD2 (7 bases). Germline V gene lookup returns CDR1 SSHAT and CDR2 FNYEAQ (reference sequence). The CDR3 runs to 16 residues. V was pared by 1 base and J by 5 bases, with 16 bases between. The CDR3 region has the DNA TGTGCCAGCAGCTTAGGAACCCCAGGGGAGGGAGATACGCAGTATTTT. Encoded protein: CASSLGTPGEGDTQYF.

The rearrangement uses TRBV19 and TRBJ1-6; TRBD1 matches at 7 bases. With 3 bases clipped from V and 9 bases from J, the junction kept 8 bases outside the gene matches. CDR1 and CDR2 from the germline V gene are LNHDA and SQIVND (reference sequence). The CDR3 runs to 15 residues. CDR3 in DNA: TGTGCCAGTAGTATGTTCGGGACAGCAATTTCACCCCTCCACTTT. It translates to CASSMFGTAISPLHF.

In its sample, this clone was seen once. This sequence joins TRBV28 and TRBJ2-5, with a tentative D call TRBD1 (6 bases). V gave up 5 bases and J gave up 2 bases, with 15 bases separating them. CDR1 is MDHEN and CDR2 is SYDVKM in the germline V gene. This CDR3 contains 15 residues. The CDR3 DNA is TGTGCCAGCAGTCCTCTGGACAGTTTACAAGAGACCCAGTACTTC. The encoded protein is CASSPLDSLQETQYF.